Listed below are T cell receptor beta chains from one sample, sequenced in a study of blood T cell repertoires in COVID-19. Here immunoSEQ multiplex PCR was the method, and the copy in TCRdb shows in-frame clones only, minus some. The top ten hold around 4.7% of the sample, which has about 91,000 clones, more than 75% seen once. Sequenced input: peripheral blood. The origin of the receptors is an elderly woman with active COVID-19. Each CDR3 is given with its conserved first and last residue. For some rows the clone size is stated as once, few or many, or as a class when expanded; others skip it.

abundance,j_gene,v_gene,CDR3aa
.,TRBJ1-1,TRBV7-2,CASSFYRNTEAFF
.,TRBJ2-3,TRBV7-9,CASSLSGSGSTDTQYF
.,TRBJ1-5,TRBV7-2,CASSLGQGSNQPQHF
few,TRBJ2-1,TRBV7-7,CASSLAASGSFEQFF
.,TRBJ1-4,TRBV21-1,CASRATGPNEKLFF
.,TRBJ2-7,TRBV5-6,CASSLGTGYSYEQYF
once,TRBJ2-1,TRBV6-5,CASSYSVGRYNEQFF
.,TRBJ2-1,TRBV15,CATSRDPAGAANEQFF
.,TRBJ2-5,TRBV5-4,CASSTGVQETQYF
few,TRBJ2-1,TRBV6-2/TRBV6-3,CASSYSRTSYNEQFF
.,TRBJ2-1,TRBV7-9,CASTDLNTGNEQFF
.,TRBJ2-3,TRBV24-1,CATSDLHSGVFGDTQYF
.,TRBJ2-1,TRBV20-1,CSARDRGEQFF
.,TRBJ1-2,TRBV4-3,CASSQGPGQTYGYTF
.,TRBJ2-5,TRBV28,CASSLWGSGKTQYF
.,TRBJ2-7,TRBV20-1,CSASLVGRGSSYEQYF
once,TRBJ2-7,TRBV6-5,CASSLAGGYEQYF
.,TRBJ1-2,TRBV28,CASYLQGYNYGYTF
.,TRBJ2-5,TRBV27,CASSSFRGQETQYF